This TCR beta chain was sequenced in a study of OX40 agonist ivuxolimab in advanced cancers. Repertoires were generated with immunoSEQ multiplex PCR, while TCRdb's copy carries only in-frame clones and drops some. The sample lists 150,000 to 190,000 clones; 90% to 95% were seen once. Worth noting for this clone: The target antigen is unknown.

CDR3 length: 16 amino acids. V lost 3 bases and J lost 6, with 20 bases in between. CDR1 is SGDLS, CDR2 YYNGEE, per germline. Study outcomes and limitations: Among T cells, CD8+ cells averaged more expanded clones than CD4+ cells.

Specimen: CD4+ or CD8+ T cells sorted from blood, collected in a trial of the OX40 agonist ivuxolimab. This chain uses TRBV9 with TRBJ2-3, with D possibly being TRBD2 (5 bases). This clonotype was obtained from an adult with an advanced solid tumor such as melanoma, head and neck, liver or kidney cancer. CDR3 nucleotide sequence: TGTGCCAGCAGCGCGAAGAGCGGTCCTGGAGGCGATACGCAGTATTTT. Its translation is CASSAKSGPGGDTQYF.